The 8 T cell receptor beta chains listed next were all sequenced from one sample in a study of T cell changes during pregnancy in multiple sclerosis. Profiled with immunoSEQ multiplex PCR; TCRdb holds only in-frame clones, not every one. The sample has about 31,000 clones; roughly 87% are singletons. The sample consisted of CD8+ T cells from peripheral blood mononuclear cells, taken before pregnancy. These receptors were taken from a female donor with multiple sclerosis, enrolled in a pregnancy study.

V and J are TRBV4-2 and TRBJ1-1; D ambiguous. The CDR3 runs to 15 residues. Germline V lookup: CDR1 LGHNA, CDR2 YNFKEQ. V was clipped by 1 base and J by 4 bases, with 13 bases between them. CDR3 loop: CASSQVLEDVTEAFF. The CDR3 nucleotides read TGTGCCAGCAGCCAAGTCTTGGAGGATGTCACTGAAGCTTTCTTT.

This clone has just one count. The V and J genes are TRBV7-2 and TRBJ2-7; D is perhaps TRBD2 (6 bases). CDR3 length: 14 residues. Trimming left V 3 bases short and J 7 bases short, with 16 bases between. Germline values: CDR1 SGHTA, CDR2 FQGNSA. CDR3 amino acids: CASSFSPGVYEQYF. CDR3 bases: TGTGCCAGCAGCTTCAGTCCGGGGGTGTATGAGCAGTACTTC. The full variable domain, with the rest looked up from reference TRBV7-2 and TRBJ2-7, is GAGVSQSPSNKVTEKGKDVELRCDPISGHTALYWYRQSLGQGLEFLIYFQGNSAPDKSGLPSDRFSAERTGGSVSTLTIQRTQQEDSAVYLCASSFSPGVYEQYFGPGTRLTVT.

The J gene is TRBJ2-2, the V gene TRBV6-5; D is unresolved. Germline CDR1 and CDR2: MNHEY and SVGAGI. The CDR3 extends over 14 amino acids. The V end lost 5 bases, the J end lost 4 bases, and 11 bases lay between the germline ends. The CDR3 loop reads CASSPIAPTGELFF. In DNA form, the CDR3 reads TGTGCCAGCAGTCCCATAGCTCCCACCGGGGAGCTGTTTTTT.

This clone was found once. The CDR3 coding sequence is TGTGCCAGCAGCCCAATCGCCAGATACAATCAGCCCCAGCATTTT. Protein sequence: CASSPIARYNQPQHF. The chain employs TRBV6-6 and TRBJ1-5; D not certain. CDR3 length: 15 amino acids. Germline CDR1 MNHNY, CDR2 SVGAGI (reference sequence). V dropped 6 bases and J dropped 3 bases, with 15 bases sitting between them.

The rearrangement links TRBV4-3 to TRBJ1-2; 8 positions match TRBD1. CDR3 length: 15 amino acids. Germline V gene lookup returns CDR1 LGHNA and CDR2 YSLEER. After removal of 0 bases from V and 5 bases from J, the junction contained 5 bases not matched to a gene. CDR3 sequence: CASSQDWTGSYGYTF. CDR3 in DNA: TGCGCCAGCAGCCAAGATTGGACAGGGAGTTATGGCTACACCTTC.

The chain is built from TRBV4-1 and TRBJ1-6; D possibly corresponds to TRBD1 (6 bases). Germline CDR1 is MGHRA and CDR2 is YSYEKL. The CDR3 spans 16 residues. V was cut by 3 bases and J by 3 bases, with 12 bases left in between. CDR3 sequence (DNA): TGCGCCAGCAGCCATAAGGACAGCAACTATAATTCACCCCTCCACTTT. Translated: CASSHKDSNYNSPLHF.

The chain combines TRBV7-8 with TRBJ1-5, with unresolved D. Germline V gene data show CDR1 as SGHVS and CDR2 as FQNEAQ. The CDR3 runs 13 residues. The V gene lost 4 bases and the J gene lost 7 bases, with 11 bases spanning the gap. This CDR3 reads CASSWFLGQPQHF. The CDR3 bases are TGTGCCAGCAGCTGGTTCCTCGGGCAGCCCCAGCATTTT. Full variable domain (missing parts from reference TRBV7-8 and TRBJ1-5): GAGVSQSPRYKVAKRGQDVALRCDPISGHVSLFWYQQALGQGPEFLTYFQNEAQLDKSGLPSDRFFAERPEGSVSTLKIQRTQQEDSAVYLCASSWFLGQPQHFGDGTRLSIL.

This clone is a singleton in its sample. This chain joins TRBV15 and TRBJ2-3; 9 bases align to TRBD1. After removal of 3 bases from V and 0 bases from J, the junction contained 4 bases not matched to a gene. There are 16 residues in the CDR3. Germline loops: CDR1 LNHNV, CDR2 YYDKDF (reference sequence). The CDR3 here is CATSRGQGLSTDTQYF. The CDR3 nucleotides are TGTGCCACCAGCAGGGGACAGGGTCTCAGCACAGATACGCAGTATTTT.